The source of this T cell receptor beta chain is a study of blood T cell repertoires in COVID-19. CDR3 length: 15 residues. Trimming at V came to 3 bases and at J to 5 bases, leaving 8 bases not matched to a gene. Germline V gene data show CDR1 as LNHDA and CDR2 as SQIVND (reference sequence). The data were produced by immunoSEQ multiplex PCR, yet TCRdb's version contains in-frame clones alone and is incomplete. This table holds 250,000 to 350,000 clones, about 86% found once. The receptor was derived from a young woman who had recovered from COVID-19. The sequenced sample was peripheral blood. The chain links TRBV19 to TRBJ2-7; 9 bases fit TRBD1. In DNA form, the CDR3 reads TGTGCCAGTAGTATTAGGGGACAGGGCTTCCACGAGCAGTACTTC. The encoded protein is CASSIRGQGFHEQYF.